This T cell receptor (beta chain) was identified in a study of HIV-infected patients and healthy controls. 500 ng RNA was reverse transcribed with alpha and beta constant-region primers. Each of the alpha and beta chains got its own library through chain-specific third strand synthesis with indices. Each molecule carried a 12-nucleotide identifier made of two joined random hexamers added before amplification. MiXCR, applied by TCRdb to the 5' RACE reads, yields one record per CDR3 protein. The sample lists 19,000 or so distinct CDR3 sequences, less than 15% occurring once. All unsorted peripheral T cells were captured because whole blood was used without fractionation. This clonotype was picked up many times. After removal of 6 bases from V and 9 bases from J, the junction contained 15 bases not matched to a gene. Germline CDR1 and CDR2: ENHRY and SYGVKD. This CDR3 has 16 residues.

The sample consisted of blood. The sequence was obtained from an adult in good health. The J gene is TRBJ2-1, the V gene TRBV10-3, with 9 bases aligning to TRBD2. The CDR3 loop is CAISLFLGRGGFEQFF. The CDR3 DNA is TGTGCCATCAGCCTGTTTCTGGGGCGGGGGGGCTTTGAGCAGTTCTTC.